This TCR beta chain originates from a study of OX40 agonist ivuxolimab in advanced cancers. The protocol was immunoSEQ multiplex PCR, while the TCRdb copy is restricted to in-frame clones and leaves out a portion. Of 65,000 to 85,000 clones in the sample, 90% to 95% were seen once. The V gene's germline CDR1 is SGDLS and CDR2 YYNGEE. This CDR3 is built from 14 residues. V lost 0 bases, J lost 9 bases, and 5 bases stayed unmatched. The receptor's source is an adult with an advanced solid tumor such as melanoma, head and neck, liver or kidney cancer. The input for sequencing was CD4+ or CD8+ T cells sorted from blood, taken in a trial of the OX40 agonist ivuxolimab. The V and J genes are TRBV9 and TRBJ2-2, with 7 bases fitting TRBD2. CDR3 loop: CASSVGTGGWELFF. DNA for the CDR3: TGTGCCAGCAGCGTAGGTACGGGAGGTTGGGAGCTGTTTTTT.